This TCR beta chain was sequenced for a study of T cell repertoires in cytomegalovirus infection. The overall study: Selected CMV epitopes included recently identified HLA-C-restricted ones as well as well-studied HLA-B-restricted ones. A matching HLA type, together with CMV infection, was signaled by public TCR beta signatures.

Using its own MiXCR run on the reads, TCRdb lists one record per CDR3 protein. The data hold roughly 100,000 distinct CDR3 sequences, with under 50% observed a single time. In germline, CDR1 is SGDLS, CDR2 YYNGEE. V lost 4 bases and J lost 1, with 20 bases in between. The length of the CDR3 is 17 residues. Comments on this clonotype: Its antigen is not identified.

The sample was CD8+ T cells from cultured PBMCs, taken from culture after CMV antigen stimulation. The rearrangement uses TRBV9 and TRBJ1-1; the D gene is possibly TRBD1 (5 bases). The receptor's source is a human donor in good health (CMV status not recorded). Some clones in this sample may be carry-over from other donors' samples. The CDR3 sequence: CASSPSISQGWNTEAFF. The CDR3 nucleotides are TGTGCCAGCAGCCCCAGCATATCTCAGGGATGGAACACTGAAGCTTTCTTT.